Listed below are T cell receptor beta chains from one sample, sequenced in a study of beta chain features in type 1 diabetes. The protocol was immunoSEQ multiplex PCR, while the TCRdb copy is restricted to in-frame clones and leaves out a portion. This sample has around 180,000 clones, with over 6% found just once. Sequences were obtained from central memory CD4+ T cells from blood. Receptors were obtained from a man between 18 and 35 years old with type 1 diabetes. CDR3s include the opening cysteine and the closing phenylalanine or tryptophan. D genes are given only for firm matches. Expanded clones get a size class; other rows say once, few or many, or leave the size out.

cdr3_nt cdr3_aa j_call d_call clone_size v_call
TGTGCCAGCAGGGGGGGAGGAAATCAGCCCCAGCATTTT CASRGGGNQPQHF TRBJ1-5 . . TRBV28
TGTGCCAGCAGCTTAAGCGGGACGCCTCATGGCTACACCTTC CASSLSGTPHGYTF TRBJ1-2 . few TRBV5-4
TGTGCCAGCAGCTTAGGAGGAGCGGGGGGTACCTACAATGAGCAGTTCTTC CASSLGGAGGTYNEQFF TRBJ2-1 TRBD2 . TRBV7-8
TGTGCCAGCCGAGCGGAGTGGTATGAGCAGTTCTTC CASRAEWYEQFF TRBJ2-1 . few TRBV7-2
TGTGCCAGCAGTGAACTAGCCGGGGAGCTGTTTTTT CASSELAGELFF TRBJ2-2 . many TRBV2
TGCAGCGTTTCAGGGGTGACCTTTGCAACTAATGAAAAACTGTTTTTT CSVSGVTFATNEKLFF TRBJ1-4 . few TRBV29-1
TGTGCCACCTACGATAGTGATGAATACGGGACTGCCTCCTACAATGAGCAGTTCTTC CATYDSDEYGTASYNEQFF TRBJ2-1 . . TRBV10-3
TGTGCCAGCAGCCCAGACACCAAAGCTTTCTTT CASSPDTKAFF TRBJ1-1 . . TRBV7-9
TGTGCCAGCAGCGTCGGACAGGGGAGCAATGAGCAGTTCTTC CASSVGQGSNEQFF TRBJ2-1 TRBD1 . TRBV9
TGCGCCAGCAGCCTTGACACCCCCTATGGCTACACCTTC CASSLDTPYGYTF TRBJ1-2 . few TRBV5-1
TGTGCCAGCAGCTTAAGACAGGGCGCAGATACGCAGTATTTT CASSLRQGADTQYF TRBJ2-3 TRBD1 . TRBV7-2